This TCR beta chain was recorded in a study of CD8 T cells in Susac syndrome. Reverse transcription of roughly 0.5 to 1 ug RNA was carried out with random hexamers. Amplification of TCR beta CDR3 across 54 Vbeta and 13 Jbeta was performed with immunoSEQ multiplex PCR. Each CDR3 protein gets one entry after TCRdb re-called the immunoSEQ multiplex PCR reads with MiXCR. The sample contains 100,000 to 150,000 distinct CDR3 sequences, 90% to 95% of which appear only once. The clonotype originates from a human donor in good health. Material for sequencing was CD4+ T cells from PBMCs.

The CDR3 region is CASSPQGQYNEQFF. CDR3 DNA sequence: TGCGCCAGCAGCCCCCAGGGACAGTACAATGAGCAGTTCTTC. The V gene is TRBV5-1, the J gene TRBJ2-1, with 7 bases matching TRBD1. The germline V gene has CDR1 SGHRS and CDR2 YFSETQ. Unmatched junction bases numbered 5, after V lost 4 bases and J lost 4 bases. The CDR3 sequence is 14 residues long. The full variable domain, with the rest looked up from reference TRBV5-1 and TRBJ2-1, is KAGVTQTPRYLIKTRGQQVTLSCSPISGHRSVSWYQQTPGQGLQFLFEYFSETQRNKGNFPGRFSGRQFSNSRSEMNVSTLELGDSALYLCASSPQGQYNEQFFGPGTRLTVL.